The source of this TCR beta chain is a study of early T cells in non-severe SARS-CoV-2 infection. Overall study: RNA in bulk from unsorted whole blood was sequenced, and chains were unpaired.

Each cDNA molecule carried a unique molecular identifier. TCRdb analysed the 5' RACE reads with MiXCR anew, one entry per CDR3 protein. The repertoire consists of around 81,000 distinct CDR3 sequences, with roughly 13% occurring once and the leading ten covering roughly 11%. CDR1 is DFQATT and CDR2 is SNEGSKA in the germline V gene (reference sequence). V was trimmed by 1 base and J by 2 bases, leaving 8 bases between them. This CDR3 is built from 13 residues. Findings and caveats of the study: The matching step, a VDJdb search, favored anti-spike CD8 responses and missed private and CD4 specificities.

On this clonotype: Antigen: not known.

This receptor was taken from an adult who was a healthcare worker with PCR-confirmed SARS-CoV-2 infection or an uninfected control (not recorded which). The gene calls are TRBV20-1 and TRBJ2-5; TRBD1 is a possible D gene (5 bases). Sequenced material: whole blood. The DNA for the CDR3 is TGCAGTGCTAGAGGACAGTTTCAAGAGACCCAGTACTTC. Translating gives CSARGQFQETQYF.